This T cell receptor (beta chain) was identified in a study of blood T cells in healthy people across ages. Notes on the study in general: Diversity figures based on one million T cells were deemed too low.

With a J-beta primer mix and a sample-barcoded 5' primer, a second PCR ran roughly 6 to 12 cycles. The template-switch adaptor, which had 12 random nucleotides, put a tag on each cDNA molecule. TCRdb re-called the 5' RACE reads through MiXCR, storing one row per CDR3 protein. Of approximately 690,000 distinct CDR3 sequences in the sample, under 65% were seen once. The CDR3 has 15 residues. Trimming pared 5 bases from V and 4 bases from J, leaving 17 bases between. The germline V gene encodes CDR1 WSHSY and CDR2 SAAADI. This clonotype has only one observation. The target antigen is unknown. Source material: blood. This sequence was found in a man in his fifties or sixties in good health. The chain uses TRBV10-2 and TRBJ2-5; perhaps TRBD1 as D (5 bases). This CDR3 is CASSSTIRVRETQYF. The CDR3 bases are TGCGCCAGCAGTTCGACCATCAGGGTGAGAGAGACCCAGTACTTC.